The 7 T cell receptor beta chains below were found in one sample sequenced in a study of shared clonotypes between healthy human individuals. The naive CD8 fraction comprised CD45RO-negative cells positively selected for CCR7 and excluded terminally differentiated effector memory CD45RA+ cells. The data were produced by immunoSEQ multiplex PCR, yet TCRdb's version contains in-frame clones alone and is incomplete. The data contain around 1.9 million clones, over 85% of them singletons. Sample: naive CD8+ T cells from PBMCs. Source of these receptors: a man in his late teens or twenties in good health. Some clones in this sample may be carry-over from other donors' samples.

As to this clone: The same CDR3 is also encoded by other DNA sequences in this sample. The CDR3 nucleotides are TGTGCCAGCAGTGGACTTACCTACGAGCAGTACTTC. This translates into CASSGLTYEQYF. This chain uses TRBV25-1 with TRBJ2-7; D remains ambiguous. Germline-derived CDR1 and CDR2 are MGHDK and SYGVNS. The CDR3 has 12 residues. Trimming cost V 4 bases and J 2 bases, with 6 bases left between them.

The gene calls are TRBV7-9 and TRBJ1-2; D gene unclear. The CDR3 consists of 13 residues. Germline CDR1 and CDR2: SEHNR and FQNEAQ (reference sequence). V was pared by 0 bases and J by 7 bases, with 9 bases between. Here the CDR3 DNA reads TGTGCCAGCAGCTTAGCCCTCGCACTTGGCTACACCTTC. Translating gives CASSLALALGYTF.

The chain links TRBV5-6 to TRBJ2-2; D ambiguous. This CDR3 region has 15 residues. The germline V and J ends were trimmed by 3 bases and 0 bases, with 9 bases remaining between them. In germline, CDR1 is SGHDT, CDR2 YYEEEE. CDR3 DNA: TGTGCCAGCAGCTGGGTCAACGCGAACACCGGGGAGCTGTTTTTT. It specifies CASSWVNANTGELFF.

Written as DNA, the CDR3 is TGTGCCAGCAGGCGGGACAATCAGCCCCAGCATTTT. It translates to CASRRDNQPQHF. The chain joins TRBV28 to TRBJ1-5, with unresolved D. CDR1 is MDHEN, CDR2 SYDVKM, per germline. Trimming cost V 6 bases and J 3 bases, with 6 bases left between them. This CDR3 is built from 12 residues.

The chain combines TRBV6-5 with TRBJ1-5; the D gene is possibly TRBD1 (5 bases). Trimming shortened V by 2 bases and J by 5 bases, and 13 bases separated the two germline ends. Germline assignment: CDR1 MNHEY and CDR2 SVGAGI. This CDR3 has 15 amino acids. The CDR3 reads CASSYLRTSDQPQHF. In DNA, the CDR3 is TGTGCCAGCAGTTACCTACGGACATCCGATCAGCCCCAGCATTTT.

The gene calls are TRBV7-9 and TRBJ2-7; 7 bases align to TRBD2. J lost 0 bases, V lost 3 bases, and 2 bases had no gene match. This CDR3 has 14 residues. Germline V gene data show CDR1 as SEHNR and CDR2 as FQNEAQ (reference sequence). In nucleotides, the CDR3 is TGTGCCAGCAGCTTCCGGGACTACTCCTACGAGCAGTACTTC. The encoded protein is CASSFRDYSYEQYF.

This chain uses TRBV11-2 with TRBJ2-6, with no clear D. CDR3 length: 15 amino acids. Germline V gene sequence: CDR1 SGHAT, CDR2 FQNNGV. Trimming took 0 bases from V and 3 from J, leaving 6 bases between them. CDR3 region: CASSLDGVGANVLTF. CDR3 bases: TGTGCCAGCAGCTTAGATGGGGTTGGGGCCAACGTCCTGACTTTC.